Each of the 10 T cell receptor beta chains below was sequenced from the same sample in a study of read filtering for tumor transcriptome and immune sequencing. The library was built from 400 to 500 ng RNA with molecular barcoded adaptors for alpha/delta and beta/gamma chains. Each CDR3 protein gets one entry after TCRdb re-called the reads with MiXCR. The sample records 62,000 or so distinct CDR3 sequences, approximately 15% being singletons. The sequencing input was a population of CD138-negative cells sorted from bone marrow. The receptor source for this set is a donor aged 40 or older with multiple myeloma.

This clonotype showed up just a few times. This chain links TRBV11-2 with TRBJ2-1; the match to TRBD2 covers 11 bases. This CDR3 comprises 15 residues. Germline V CDR1 and CDR2: SGHAT, FQNNGV. V dropped 5 bases and J dropped 4; count of bases not matched to a gene: 4. The CDR3 loop is CASSLGLAEYNEQFF. The CDR3 DNA reads as TGTGCCAGCAGCCTGGGACTAGCGGAATACAATGAGCAGTTCTTC.

This clonotype was detected only a few times. This CDR3 reads CASRLFNLNTEAFF. The CDR3 DNA reads as TGTGCCAGCAGACTGTTTAACCTGAACACTGAAGCTTTCTTT. J is TRBJ1-1 and V is TRBV5-4; no clear D. The germline V gene has CDR1 SGHNT and CDR2 YYREEE (reference sequence). The length of the CDR3 is 14 residues. V dropped 5 bases and J dropped 0 bases, with 11 bases sitting between them.

Comment on this clonotype: This clone may be a read error of a much larger clone one base away. The V call is TRBV12-5, the J call TRBJ1-1; a possible D gene is TRBD1 (6 bases). The CDR3 consists of 17 residues. Looked up from germline, CDR1 is LGHNT and CDR2 is FRNRAP. The germline V and J ends were trimmed by 3 bases and 1 base, with 18 bases remaining between them. The DNA for the CDR3 is TGTGCTAGTGGTTTTCTGCCTGTGGGGGCAAGGAACACTGAAGCTTTCTTT. Encoded protein: CASGFLPVGARNTEAFF.

This clonotype was detected ten times or more. The V and J genes are TRBV7-3 and TRBJ1-1, with D maybe TRBD1 (6 bases). This CDR3 contains 16 residues. Germline loops: CDR1 SGHTA, CDR2 FQGTGA. The V end lost 0 bases, the J end lost 4 bases, and 15 bases lay between the germline ends. This CDR3 is CASSLTGAGGGTEAFF. Written as DNA, the CDR3 is TGTGCCAGCAGCTTAACGGGTGCGGGAGGGGGCACTGAAGCTTTCTTT.

In its sample, this clonotype was seen many times. J is TRBJ1-2 and V is TRBV6-6, with TRBD1 matching over 12 bases. Trimming took 6 bases from V and 6 from J; bases not matched to a gene: 11. Germline lookup yields CDR1 MNHNY and CDR2 SVGAGI (reference sequence). The CDR3 totals 16 residues. The CDR3 DNA reads as TGTGCCAGCAGCCGACCACCCGGGACAGGGGGCCATGGCTACACCTTC. Protein product: CASSRPPGTGGHGYTF.

This clonotype was recorded a few times. CDR3 amino acids: CSVGGLDGYTF. CDR3 nucleotides: TGCAGTGTAGGGGGTTTGGATGGCTACACCTTC. V is TRBV20-1 and J is TRBJ1-2; D perhaps matches TRBD1 (6 bases). The CDR3 runs to 11 residues. Per the germline V gene, CDR1 is DFQATT and CDR2 is SNEGSKA (reference sequence). V lost 7 bases to trimming and J lost 6 bases, with 12 bases between them.

This clonotype was observed many times. The chain employs TRBV7-9 and TRBJ2-1; TRBD2 matches at 8 bases. CDR1 and CDR2 from the germline V gene are SEHNR and FQNEAQ (reference sequence). The CDR3 is made up of 15 amino acids. V was clipped by 5 bases and J by 5 bases; unmatched bases: 8. CDR3 in amino acids: CASSPTSGPDNEQFF. The CDR3 bases are TGTGCCAGCAGCCCCACTAGCGGCCCCGACAATGAGCAGTTCTTC. Full variable domain (missing parts from reference TRBV7-9 and TRBJ2-1): DTGVSQNPRHKITKRGQNVTFRCDPISEHNRLYWYRQTLGQGPEFLTYFQNEAQLEKSRLLSDRFSAERPKGSFSTLEIQRTEQGDSAMYLCASSPTSGPDNEQFFGPGTRLTVL.

This chain links TRBV20-1 with TRBJ1-5; 9 nucleotides line up with TRBD1. The V gene end was trimmed by 5 bases and the J gene end by 7 bases; junction bases not matched to a gene: 12. CDR1 is DFQATT, CDR2 SNEGSKA, per germline (reference sequence). CDR3 length: 15 residues. This chain's CDR3 is CSAFSGTGYGQPQHF. The CDR3 bases are TGCAGTGCTTTTTCCGGGACAGGGTACGGCCAGCCCCAGCATTTT.

This clonotype showed up many times. V gene TRBV7-3 combines with J gene TRBJ2-1, with 8 bases lining up with TRBD1. This CDR3 comprises 20 residues. J gave up 2 bases and V 5 bases, and 20 bases lay outside the gene matches. Germline assignment: CDR1 SGHTA and CDR2 FQGTGA. CDR3 region: CASSPSPGQGLRRAYNEQFF. Here the CDR3 DNA reads TGTGCCAGCAGCCCATCCCCCGGACAGGGATTGCGGCGGGCCTACAATGAGCAGTTCTTC.

This clonotype was counted ten times or more. The chain joins TRBV20-1 to TRBJ1-1; TRBD1 matches 7 bases. Germline values: CDR1 DFQATT, CDR2 SNEGSKA (reference sequence). Trimming cost V 0 bases and J 1 base; bases outside gene matches: 8. The CDR3 extends over 16 amino acids. The CDR3 coding sequence is TGCAGTGCTAGAGATTTGGGGACAGTTCCGAACACTGAAGCTTTCTTT. It yields the protein CSARDLGTVPNTEAFF.